Listed here is a single T cell receptor beta chain. This clone's antigen is unknown. Base qualities are not at hand, and no much larger clone is one base apart. For sequencing of the TCRbeta CDR3 region, genomic DNA was extracted from the sorted cells. The immunoSEQ Assay was used to sequence the TCRbeta CDR3 regions. The table was pulled from immuneACCESS by TCRdb, which kept in-frame rearrangements only. Such tables lose some clones; where checked, under half of the loss comes from unresolved V genes, and the rest has no known cause. The sample profile shows about 88,000 clones; approximately 85% of them were found once. About 0.2% of the sample comes from the top ten. This entry belongs to a study of OX40 agonist ivuxolimab in advanced cancers. Describing the broader study: The costimulatory receptor OX40 (CD134) was targeted by ivuxolimab, a fully human IgG2 agonistic monoclonal antibody. Intravenous ivuxolimab was administered to patients every 2 weeks at six dose levels: 0.01, 0.1, 0.3, 1.5, 3 and 10 mg/kg. Of the roughly 51 patients in dose escalation, around 19 had hepatocellular carcinoma, approximately 15 had melanoma, 9 had renal cell carcinoma and 9 had head and neck cancer. A male proportion of approximately 83% and a mean age of around 60 years, ranging from about 20 to 85, were recorded for the dose-escalation cohort. Prior anti-PD-1, anti-PD-L1 or anti-CTLA-4 therapy was permitted, and checkpoint inhibitors had been received by less than 45% of dose-escalation patients. Partial responses were achieved by three dose-escalation patients, of whom one had hepatocellular carcinoma and two had cutaneous melanoma. The point of sequencing TCRbeta in the periphery was to test whether ivuxolimab changed TCR sequence diversity and drove clonal T-cell expansion. The paper describes the monotherapy dose-escalation part (N of about 54 patients) of the phase I trial of ivuxolimab.

The CDR3 covers 13 residues, taking in both the cysteine and the phenylalanine. Just the 39-base CDR3 DNA is kept, in frame starting at base 1. The germline V gene gives CDR1 as SGHTA and CDR2 as FQGTGA. V was cut back by 4 bases and J by 5 bases, leaving a gap of 9 bases between them. Patients with autoimmune disease history or receiving systemic immunosuppression were excluded from the trial. Peripheral blood for TCR sequencing was collected from all dose cohorts at baseline, on cycle 4 day 1, and on cycle 7 day 1. Samples came from an open-label, multicenter, first-in-human phase I dose-escalation trial of ivuxolimab. Adults with locally advanced or metastatic head and neck squamous cell, hepatocellular, melanoma or renal cell carcinoma were enrolled in the trial. Before TCR sequencing, CD4+ and CD8+ T cells were separately sorted from peripheral blood. The paper's findings and limits, for the study overall: Low levels of normalized T-cell clonal expansion were also seen in some nonresponding patients. At doses of 0.1 to 3.0 mg/kg, clonal expansion of both CD4+ and CD8+ T cells in blood was seen between baseline and week 6. The antigen specificity of the clonally expanded peripheral T cells was not determined. In partial responders in the 0.1-3.0 mg/kg groups, normalized peripheral clonal expansion was found to be among the lowest, especially among CD8+ T cells. On average, CD8+ T cells showed more expanded clones than CD4+ T cells after ivuxolimab.

The receptor was derived from an adult with an advanced solid tumor such as melanoma, head and neck, liver or kidney cancer. The sequencing used CD4+ or CD8+ T cells sorted from blood, collected in a trial of the OX40 agonist ivuxolimab. The chain uses TRBV7-3 and TRBJ2-1; TRBD2 could be the D gene, as 6 bases match. CDR3 reads: CASSSGSNNEQFF. The DNA is TGTGCCAGCAGCTCCGGGAGCAACAATGAGCAGTTCTTC.